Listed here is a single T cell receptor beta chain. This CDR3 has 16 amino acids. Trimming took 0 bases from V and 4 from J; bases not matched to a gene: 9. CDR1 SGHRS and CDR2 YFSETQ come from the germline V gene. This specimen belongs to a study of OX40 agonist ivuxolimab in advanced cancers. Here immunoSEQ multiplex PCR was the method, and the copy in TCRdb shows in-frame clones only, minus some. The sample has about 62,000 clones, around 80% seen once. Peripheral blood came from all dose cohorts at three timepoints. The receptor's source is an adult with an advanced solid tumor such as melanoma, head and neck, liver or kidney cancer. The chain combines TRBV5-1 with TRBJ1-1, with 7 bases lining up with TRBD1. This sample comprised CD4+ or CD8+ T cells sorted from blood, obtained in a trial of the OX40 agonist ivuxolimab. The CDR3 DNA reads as TGCGCCAGCAGCTTGGACAGGGGACATACCTTCACTGAAGCTTTCTTT. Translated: CASSLDRGHTFTEAFF.